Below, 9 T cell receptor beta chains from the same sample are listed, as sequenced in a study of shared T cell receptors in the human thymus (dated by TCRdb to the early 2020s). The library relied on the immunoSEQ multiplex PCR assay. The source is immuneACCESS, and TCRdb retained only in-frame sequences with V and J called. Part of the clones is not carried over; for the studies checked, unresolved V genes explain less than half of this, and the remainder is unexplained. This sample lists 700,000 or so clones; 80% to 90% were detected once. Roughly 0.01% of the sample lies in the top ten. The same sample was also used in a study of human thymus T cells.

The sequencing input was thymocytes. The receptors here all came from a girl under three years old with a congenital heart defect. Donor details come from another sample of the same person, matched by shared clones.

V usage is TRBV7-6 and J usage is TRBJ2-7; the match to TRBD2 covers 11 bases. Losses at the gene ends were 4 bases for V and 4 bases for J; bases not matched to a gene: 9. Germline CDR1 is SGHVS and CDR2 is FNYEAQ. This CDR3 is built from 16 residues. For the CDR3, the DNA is TGTGCCAGCAGCTCCTACGTAGCGGGGGGGACATACGAGCAGTACTTC. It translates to CASSSYVAGGTYEQYF. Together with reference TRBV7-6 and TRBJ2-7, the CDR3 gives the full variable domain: GAGVSQSPRYKVTKRGQDVALRCDPISGHVSLYWYRQALGQGPEFLTYFNYEAQQDKSGLPNDRFSAERPEGSISTLTIQRTEQRDSAMYRCASSSYVAGGTYEQYFGPGTRLTVT.

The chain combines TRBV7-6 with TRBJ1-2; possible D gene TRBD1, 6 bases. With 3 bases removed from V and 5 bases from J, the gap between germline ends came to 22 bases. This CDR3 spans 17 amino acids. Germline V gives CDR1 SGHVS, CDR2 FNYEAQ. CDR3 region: CASSLQPKNRDPYGYTF. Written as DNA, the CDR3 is TGTGCCAGCAGCTTGCAACCGAAGAACAGGGACCCATATGGCTACACCTTC. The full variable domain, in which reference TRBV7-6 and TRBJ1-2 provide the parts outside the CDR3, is GAGVSQSPRYKVTKRGQDVALRCDPISGHVSLYWYRQALGQGPEFLTYFNYEAQQDKSGLPNDRFSAERPEGSISTLTIQRTEQRDSAMYRCASSLQPKNRDPYGYTFGSGTRLTVV.

CDR3 amino acids: CASSRTTGAKFLNTIYF. CDR3 in DNA: TGTGCCAGCAGCCGTACGACAGGGGCGAAGTTCCTAAACACCATATATTTT. The chain is built from TRBV5-6 and TRBJ1-3; 8 bases match TRBD1. With V trimmed by 4 bases and J by 6 bases, 15 bases remained unmatched. The germline V gene has CDR1 SGHDT and CDR2 YYEEEE. The length of the CDR3 is 17 residues. Combining the CDR3 with reference TRBV5-6 and TRBJ1-3 gives the whole variable domain DAGVTQSPTHLIKTRGQQVTLRCSPKSGHDTVSWYQQALGQGPQFIFQYYEEEERQRGNFPDRFSGHQFPNYSSELNVNALLLGDSALYLCASSRTTGAKFLNTIYFGEGSWLTVV.

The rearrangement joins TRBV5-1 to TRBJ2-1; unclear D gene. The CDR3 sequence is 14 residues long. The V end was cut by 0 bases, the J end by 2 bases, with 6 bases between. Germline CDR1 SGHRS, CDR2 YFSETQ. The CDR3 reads CASSLERPYNEQFF. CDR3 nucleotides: TGCGCCAGCAGCTTGGAGCGTCCCTACAATGAGCAGTTCTTC.

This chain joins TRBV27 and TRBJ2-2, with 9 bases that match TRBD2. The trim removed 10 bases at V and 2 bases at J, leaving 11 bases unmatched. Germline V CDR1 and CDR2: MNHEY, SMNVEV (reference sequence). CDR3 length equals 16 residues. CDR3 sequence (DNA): TGTGCCACAACACGGGAGCGGGGGGTTAACACCGGGGAGCTGTTTTTT. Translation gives CATTRERGVNTGELFF.

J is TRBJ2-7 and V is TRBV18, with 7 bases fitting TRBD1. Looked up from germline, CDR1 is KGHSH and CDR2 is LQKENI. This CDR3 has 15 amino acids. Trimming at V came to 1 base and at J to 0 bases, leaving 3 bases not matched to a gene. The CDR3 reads CASSPQDRSSYEQYF. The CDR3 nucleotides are TGTGCCAGCTCACCACAGGACAGGAGCTCCTACGAGCAGTACTTC.

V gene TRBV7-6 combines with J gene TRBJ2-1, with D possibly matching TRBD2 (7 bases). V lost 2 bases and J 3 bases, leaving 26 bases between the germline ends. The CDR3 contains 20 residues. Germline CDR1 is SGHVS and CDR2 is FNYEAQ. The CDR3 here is CASSLILVGRGGKDYNEQFF. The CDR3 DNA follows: TGTGCCAGCAGCTTAATATTAGTTGGAAGGGGGGGTAAGGACTACAATGAGCAGTTCTTC.

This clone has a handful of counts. The CDR3 reads CASSLWDRATEAFF. The CDR3 nucleotides are TGTGCCAGCAGTTTATGGGACAGGGCCACTGAAGCTTTCTTT. The gene calls are TRBV28 and TRBJ1-1; 8 bases line up with TRBD1. CDR3 length: 14 residues. Germline lookup yields CDR1 MDHEN and CDR2 SYDVKM. The V gene end was trimmed by 0 bases and the J gene end by 4 bases; junction bases not matched to a gene: 1. The full variable domain, its missing parts supplied by reference TRBV28 and TRBJ1-1, is DVKVTQSSRYLVKRTGEKVFLECVQDMDHENMFWYRQDPGLGLRLIYFSYDVKMKEKGDIPEGYSVSREKKERFSLILESASTNQTSMYLCASSLWDRATEAFFGQGTRLTVV.

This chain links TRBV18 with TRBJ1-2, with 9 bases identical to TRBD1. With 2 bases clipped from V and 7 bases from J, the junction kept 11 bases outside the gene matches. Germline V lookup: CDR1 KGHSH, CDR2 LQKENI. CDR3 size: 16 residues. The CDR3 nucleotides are TGTGCCAGCTCACCAAACCGGGACAGGGAATCCACTGGCTACACCTTC. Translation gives CASSPNRDRESTGYTF.